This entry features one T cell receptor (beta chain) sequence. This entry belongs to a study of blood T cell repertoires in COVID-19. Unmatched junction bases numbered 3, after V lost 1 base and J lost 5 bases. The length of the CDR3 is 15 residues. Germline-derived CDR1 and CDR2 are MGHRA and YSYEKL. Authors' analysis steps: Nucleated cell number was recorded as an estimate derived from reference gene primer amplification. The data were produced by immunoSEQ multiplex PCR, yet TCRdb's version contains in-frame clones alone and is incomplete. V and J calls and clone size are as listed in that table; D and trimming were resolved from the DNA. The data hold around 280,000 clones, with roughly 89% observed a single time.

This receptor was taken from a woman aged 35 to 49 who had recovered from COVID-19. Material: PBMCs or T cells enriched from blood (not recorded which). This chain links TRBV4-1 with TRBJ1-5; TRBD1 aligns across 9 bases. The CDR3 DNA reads TGCGCCAGCAGCCAAGGAACAGGGGGCCATCAGCCCCAGCATTTT. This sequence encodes CASSQGTGGHQPQHF.